This TCR beta chain originates from a study of blood T cell repertoires in COVID-19. Looking at the study overall: PBMCs, B-cell-depleted T cells, or T cells were the source of the cDNA or gDNA that made up the material.

The data were produced by immunoSEQ multiplex PCR, yet TCRdb's version contains in-frame clones alone and is incomplete. This table has tens of thousands of clones, 75% to 85% appearing once. Trimming took off 6 bases at V and 4 bases at J, with 9 bases between the two ends. The CDR3 totals 12 residues. Per the germline V gene, CDR1 is SNHLY and CDR2 is FYNNEI. The material sequenced was peripheral blood. The V call is TRBV2, the J call TRBJ1-1; D is undetermined. This clonotype originated in a woman aged 60-75 years with acute or convalescent COVID-19. The CDR3 spells CASRGKGTEAFF. The DNA of the CDR3 is TGTGCCAGCAGGGGCAAAGGCACTGAAGCTTTCTTT. Full variable domain (missing parts from reference TRBV2 and TRBJ1-1): EPEVTQTPSHQVTQMGQEVILRCVPISNHLYFYWYRQILGQKVEFLVSFYNNEISEKSEIFDDQFSVERPDGSNFTLKIRSTKLEDSAMYFCASRGKGTEAFFGQGTRLTVV.